These 6 T cell receptor beta chains were sequenced from one sample in a study of control samples from healthy donors and cancer patients. Libraries were prepared by immunoSEQ multiplex PCR; TCRdb keeps only in-frame clonotypes and omits some of them. The sample comprises 390,000 or so clones, about 93% of which are singletons, and over 5.5% rests with the top ten. Sequencing was performed on PBMCs. The receptors shown here come from a man between 35 and 55 years old with head and neck cancer.

This rearrangement joins TRBV6-5 to TRBJ2-7; TRBD1 is a possible D gene (5 bases). CDR3 size: 15 residues. V lost 0 bases and J 8 bases, leaving 17 bases between the germline ends. Germline V CDR1 and CDR2: MNHEY, SVGAGI. The CDR3 protein is CASSYSRDSLPKQYF. The CDR3 nucleotides read TGTGCCAGCAGTTACTCCAGGGATTCCCTACCCAAGCAGTACTTC.

The DNA of the CDR3 is TGTGCCAGCAGCTCGGACAGGGTCGGCATTCAGTACTTC. The encoded protein is CASSSDRVGIQYF. The chain recombines TRBV11-2 with TRBJ2-4; 8 bases fit TRBD1. CDR1 is SGHAT and CDR2 is FQNNGV in the germline V gene. The trim removed 4 bases at V and 9 bases at J, leaving 5 bases unmatched. The CDR3 is 13 residues long.

The V call is TRBV9, the J call TRBJ2-1; D gene unclear. Germline V lookup: CDR1 SGDLS, CDR2 YYNGEE. The CDR3 sequence is 14 residues long. CDR3 DNA sequence: TGTTCACACCCGCTAGACAAGTACTACAATGAGCAGTTCTTC. Amino acid sequence: CSHPLDKYYNEQFF.

This chain connects TRBV28 to TRBJ2-7; D is unresolved. The germline V and J ends were trimmed by 5 bases and 0 bases, with 17 bases remaining between them. This CDR3 is built from 16 residues. CDR1 is MDHEN, CDR2 SYDVKM, per germline. CDR3 in DNA: TGTGCCAGCAGTCCCCCGGGCCAGGTTAACTCCTACGAGCAGTACTTC. This translates into CASSPPGQVNSYEQYF.

The chain carries TRBV5-5 and TRBJ1-5; 7 bases align to TRBD1. V lost 4 bases and J lost 1; bases outside the gene matches: 8. Looked up from germline, CDR1 is SGHKS and CDR2 is YYEKEE (reference sequence). This CDR3 has 16 amino acids. CDR3 loop: CASSREQGMSNQPQHF. Here the CDR3 DNA reads TGTGCCAGCAGCCGGGAACAGGGGATGAGCAATCAGCCCCAGCATTTT.

J is TRBJ1-1 and V is TRBV28; no definite D call. The CDR3 extends over 14 amino acids. Germline-derived CDR1 and CDR2 are MDHEN and SYDVKM. Trimming took 6 bases from V and 0 from J, leaving 11 bases between them. CDR3 coding DNA: TGTGCCAGCAGCTTGCCGGCGCTGAACACTGAAGCTTTCTTT. It is translated as CASSLPALNTEAFF.